The rows below give T cell receptor beta chains drawn from one sample of a study of blood T cell repertoires in COVID-19. TCRdb's table, derived via immunoSEQ multiplex PCR, lists solely in-frame clones and lacks some. The sample holds some 400,000 clones, approximately 89% seen once. The specimen sequenced was PBMCs or T cells enriched from blood (not recorded which). The receptor source for this set is a middle-aged woman who had been exposed to COVID-19. Both conserved end residues are part of each CDR3. D genes are given only for firm matches. Size is stated for part of the rows, as once, few or many counts, or as a class when the clone is expanded.

size: -; V: TRBV12-3/TRBV12-4; J: TRBJ1-2; D: -; CDR3: CASSLRQRIGYTF; DNA: TGTGCCAGCAGTTTAAGGCAGAGGATTGGCTACACCTTC
size: once; V: TRBV10-1; J: TRBJ2-7; D: -; CDR3: CASSKASSYEQYF; DNA: TGCGCCAGCAGTAAGGCTAGCTCCTACGAGCAGTACTTC
size: -; V: TRBV7-9; J: TRBJ1-3; D: -; CDR3: CASSLQTTGNTIYF; DNA: TGTGCCAGCAGCTTACAAACTACTGGAAACACCATATATTTT
size: -; V: TRBV2; J: TRBJ1-6; D: TRBD1; CDR3: CATSPDRGATNSPLHF; DNA: TGTGCCACCAGCCCCGACAGGGGCGCTACTAATTCACCCCTCCACTTT
size: once; V: TRBV11-1; J: TRBJ2-7; D: -; CDR3: CASSLEARSYEQYF; DNA: TGTGCCAGCAGCTTAGAAGCTAGGTCCTACGAGCAGTACTTC
size: once; V: TRBV19; J: TRBJ1-2; D: TRBD1; CDR3: CASSIGTGGANTF; DNA: TGTGCCAGTAGTATTGGGACAGGGGGCGCGAATACCTTC
size: -; V: TRBV5-1; J: TRBJ1-1; D: -; CDR3: CASSLAVARLQGMNTEAFF; DNA: TGCGCCAGCAGCTTGGCTGTCGCTCGGTTACAGGGCATGAACACTGAAGCTTTCTTT
size: -; V: TRBV27; J: TRBJ1-1; D: -; CDR3: CASKVGGVRAPNTEAFF; DNA: TGTGCCAGCAAAGTCGGGGGTGTACGGGCCCCGAACACTGAAGCTTTCTTT
size: few; V: TRBV3-1/TRBV3-2; J: TRBJ2-7; D: -; CDR3: CASSRREISYEQYF; DNA: TGTGCCAGCAGCCGCAGGGAAATCTCCTACGAGCAGTACTTC
size: few; V: TRBV7-6; J: TRBJ2-3; D: -; CDR3: CASSFGTPTSTDTQYF; DNA: TGTGCCAGCAGTTTCGGGACTCCAACTAGCACAGATACGCAGTATTTT
size: -; V: TRBV9; J: TRBJ1-2; D: TRBD1; CDR3: CASSLGQGRISPEGYTF; DNA: TGTGCCAGCAGCTTAGGACAGGGGCGCATCAGCCCTGAGGGCTACACCTTC
size: -; V: TRBV19; J: TRBJ1-1; D: TRBD1; CDR3: CASSGLQGEAFF; DNA: TGTGCCAGTAGTGGCCTACAGGGGGAAGCTTTCTTT
size: -; V: TRBV3-1/TRBV3-2; J: TRBJ1-2; D: -; CDR3: CASSRGHNYGYTF; DNA: TGTGCCAGCAGCAGGGGACACAACTATGGCTACACCTTC
size: -; V: TRBV5-4; J: TRBJ1-4; D: -; CDR3: CASSYGGGGEKLFF; DNA: TGTGCCAGCAGCTATGGTGGTGGCGGCGAAAAACTGTTTTTT
size: -; V: TRBV7-2; J: TRBJ1-5; D: TRBD1; CDR3: CASSLPGGGQPQHF; DNA: TGTGCCAGCAGCTTACCAGGGGGTGGACAGCCCCAGCATTTT
size: -; V: TRBV4-3; J: TRBJ2-2; D: TRBD1; CDR3: CASQGDRGFSGELFF; DNA: TGCGCCAGCCAGGGAGACAGGGGGTTCTCCGGGGAGCTGTTTTTT
size: -; V: TRBV5-1; J: TRBJ2-2; D: TRBD1; CDR3: CASSFAGGNTGELFF; DNA: TGCGCCAGCAGCTTCGCAGGGGGGAACACCGGGGAGCTGTTTTTT
size: -; V: TRBV4-3; J: TRBJ2-7; D: -; CDR3: CASSQESGYEQYF; DNA: TGCGCCAGCAGCCAAGAGTCCGGCTACGAGCAGTACTTC
size: -; V: TRBV30; J: TRBJ1-2; D: -; CDR3: CAWSLTDSYGYTF; DNA: TGTGCCTGGAGTCTGACTGACAGCTATGGCTACACCTTC
size: -; V: TRBV6-5; J: TRBJ1-2; D: -; CDR3: CASSLTGLYGYTF; DNA: TGTGCCAGCAGTTTGACAGGCCTCTATGGCTACACCTTC
size: -; V: TRBV5-8; J: TRBJ2-1; D: -; CDR3: CASSLVLGGSYNEQFF; DNA: TGTGCCAGCAGCTTGGTCCTGGGGGGTTCCTACAATGAGCAGTTCTTC
size: once; V: TRBV12-3/TRBV12-4; J: TRBJ1-2; D: -; CDR3: CASSLALLQIF; DNA: TGTGCCAGCAGTTTAGCTCTATTACAGATCTTC